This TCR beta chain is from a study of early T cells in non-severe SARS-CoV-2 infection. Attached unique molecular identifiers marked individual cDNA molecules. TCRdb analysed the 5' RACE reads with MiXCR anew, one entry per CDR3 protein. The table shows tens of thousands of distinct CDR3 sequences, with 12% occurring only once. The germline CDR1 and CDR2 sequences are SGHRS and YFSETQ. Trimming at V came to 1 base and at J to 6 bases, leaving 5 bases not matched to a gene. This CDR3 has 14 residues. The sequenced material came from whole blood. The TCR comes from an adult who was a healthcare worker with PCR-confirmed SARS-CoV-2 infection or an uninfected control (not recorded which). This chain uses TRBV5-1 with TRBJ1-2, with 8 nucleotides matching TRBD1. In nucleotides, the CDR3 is TGCGCCAGCAGCTTGAAGGTGACAGGGGATGGCTACACCTTC. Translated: CASSLKVTGDGYTF.